This T cell receptor beta chain was recovered during a study of T cell repertoires in cytomegalovirus infection. Study-wide results and limits: The ex vivo response was dominated by HLA-C-restricted CMV-specific TCR beta clonotypes.

From the reads, TCRdb called clonotypes with MiXCR, one entry per CDR3 protein. The data hold fewer than 950,000 distinct CDR3 sequences, with over 25% observed a single time. Details on this clonotype: What it binds is not known.

The receptor's source is a human donor in good health (CMV status not recorded). Some clones in this sample may be carry-over from other donors' samples. The material sequenced was cultured CD8+ T cells from PBMCs, taken from culture after CMV antigen stimulation.

The CDR3 bases are TGTGCCAGCAGCCTTAGCGGGGGATACAAAGAAGAGACCCAGTACTTC. As protein: CASSLSGGYKEETQYF. The genes are TRBV3-1 and TRBJ2-5; 9 bases match TRBD2. The germline V gene has CDR1 LGHDT and CDR2 YNNKEL (reference sequence). The CDR3 loop spans 16 amino acids. With 4 bases clipped from V and 3 bases from J, the junction kept 9 bases outside the gene matches.